Each of the 18 T cell receptor beta chains below was sequenced from the same sample in a study of control samples from healthy donors and cancer patients. The repertoire was sequenced with immunoSEQ multiplex PCR; TCRdb's copy has only in-frame clones and lacks some. The sample lists about 92,000 clones, roughly 82% occurring once. The material sequenced was blood. These receptors all come from a woman in her sixties in good health.

The sample holds one count of this clone. Here the CDR3 reads CASNQGTPGANEQFF. The CDR3 region has the DNA TGTGCCAGCAACCAAGGGACCCCGGGGGCCAATGAGCAGTTCTTC. This chain links TRBV27 with TRBJ2-1, with D perhaps being TRBD1 or TRBD2 (6 bases each). The germline CDR1 and CDR2 sequences are MNHEY and SMNVEV (reference sequence). V lost 7 bases and J 6 bases, leaving 19 bases between the germline ends. This CDR3 contains 15 residues.

This clone was counted a few times. The V call is TRBV19, the J call TRBJ1-2, with TRBD1 as a possible D gene (6 bases). The germline V and J ends were trimmed by 3 bases and 3 bases, with 14 bases remaining between them. Per the germline V gene, CDR1 is LNHDA and CDR2 is SQIVND (reference sequence). The CDR3 is 15 residues long. As DNA, the CDR3 is TGTGCCAGTAGTATCAGGGGTGGGGCGGACTATGGCTACACCTTC. Its translation is CASSIRGGADYGYTF.

The CDR3 DNA is TGTGCCAGCCGGCGTCTCACTCAAGAGACCCAGTACTTC. Its protein is CASRRLTQETQYF. This chain links TRBV7-2 with TRBJ2-5, with D unresolved. V dropped 8 bases and J dropped 2 bases, with 12 bases sitting between them. Germline CDR1 and CDR2: SGHTA and FQGNSA. The CDR3 loop spans 13 amino acids.

This chain uses TRBV12-3 or TRBV12-4 with TRBJ2-1; D unclear. V lost 3 bases and J lost 16, with 13 bases in between. The CDR3 sequence is 11 residues long. Written as DNA, the CDR3 is TGTGCCAGCAGTTTGAGCCCCGAATTCTTCTTC. Translating gives CASSLSPEFFF.

This chain joins TRBV10-3 and TRBJ1-2; TRBD1 matches at 9 bases. The CDR3 sequence is 13 residues long. After removal of 2 bases from V and 8 bases from J, the junction contained 3 bases not matched to a gene. Looked up from germline, CDR1 is ENHRY and CDR2 is SYGVKD. The DNA for the CDR3 is TGTGCCATCAGTGAGGGACAGGGGTACGGCTACACCTTC. It encodes CAISEGQGYGYTF.

The chain recombines TRBV3-1 (or the pseudogene TRBV3-2) with TRBJ1-6; possibly TRBD1 for D (5 bases). V was pared by 1 base and J by 8 bases, with 12 bases between. Germline loops: CDR1 LGHDT, CDR2 YNNKEL (reference sequence). The CDR3 totals 15 residues. The CDR3 DNA sequence: TGTGCCAGCAGCCAAGGACAGCTATTCGATTCACCCCTCCACTTT. Translation gives CASSQGQLFDSPLHF.

The rearrangement uses TRBV6-1 and TRBJ1-1, with a weak D call TRBD1 (5 bases). The CDR3 contains 14 residues. Trimming stripped 3 bases from V and 3 bases from J, with 11 bases between. Germline values: CDR1 MNHNS, CDR2 SASEGT. This CDR3 is CASSDRVPYTEAFF. The CDR3 DNA reads as TGTGCCAGCAGTGACAGGGTCCCCTACACTGAAGCTTTCTTT.

This clone has more than one count but fewer than ten. The genes are TRBV6-5 and TRBJ1-5; possible D gene TRBD1, 6 bases. The CDR3 has 15 residues. In germline, CDR1 is MNHEY, CDR2 SVGAGI. Trimming took off 4 bases at V and 0 bases at J, with 10 bases between the two ends. The CDR3 nucleotides are TGTGCCAGCAGTTTTTCAGGGGATAGCAATCAGCCCCAGCATTTT. It translates to CASSFSGDSNQPQHF.

V and J are TRBV5-6 and TRBJ1-1, with D uncertain. Germline-derived CDR1 and CDR2 are SGHDT and YYEEEE. The CDR3 loop spans 11 amino acids. Trimming stripped 0 bases from V and 5 bases from J, with 2 bases between. CDR3 sequence (DNA): TGTGCCAGCAGCTTGGATACTGAAGCTTTCTTT. Its protein product is CASSLDTEAFF.

This chain links TRBV24-1 with TRBJ2-5, with D unclear. CDR3 size: 14 residues. Trimming shortened V by 5 bases and J by 4 bases, and 13 bases separated the two germline ends. Germline V gene data show CDR1 as KGHDR and CDR2 as SFDVKD. CDR3 sequence reads: CATSASDGPETQYF. The CDR3 DNA sequence: TGTGCCACCAGTGCGTCGGACGGACCAGAGACCCAGTACTTC.

The V call is TRBV5-1, the J call TRBJ2-3; D unresolved. The CDR3 runs 14 residues. V lost 0 bases to trimming and J lost 3 bases, with 8 bases between them. Germline CDR1 is SGHRS and CDR2 is YFSETQ. The CDR3 here is CASSLGRWTDTQYF. For the CDR3, the DNA is TGCGCCAGCAGCTTGGGCCGTTGGACAGATACGCAGTATTTT.

This clone was counted a single time. The J gene is TRBJ2-7, the V gene TRBV6-5; 7 bases line up with TRBD1. In germline, CDR1 is MNHEY, CDR2 SVGAGI. V lost 4 bases to trimming and J lost 4 bases; unmatched junction nucleotides: 10. The CDR3 is 15 amino acids. CDR3 sequence: CASSFGQAGPYEQYF. The CDR3 coding sequence is TGTGCCAGCAGTTTTGGACAGGCTGGGCCTTACGAGCAGTACTTC.

This chain joins TRBV6-5 and TRBJ1-4; D not resolved. The CDR3 runs 14 residues. V lost 6 bases to trimming and J lost 0 bases, with 8 bases between them. From germline, CDR1 is MNHEY and CDR2 SVGAGI. The CDR3 sequence: CASRGSATNEKLFF. The CDR3 coding sequence is TGTGCCAGCAGGGGATCAGCAACTAATGAAAAACTGTTTTTT.

The rearrangement uses TRBV7-9 and TRBJ1-6; the D gene is possibly TRBD1 (5 bases). V dropped 4 bases and J dropped 7 bases, with 17 bases sitting between them. Germline V gene data show CDR1 as SEHNR and CDR2 as FQNEAQ (reference sequence). The CDR3 consists of 16 residues. Here the CDR3 DNA reads TGTGCCAGCAGCTCAGGGCAGCTCCTCGGGAATTCACCCCTCCACTTT. Its translation is CASSSGQLLGNSPLHF.

This clone was detected a few times. The gene calls are TRBV28 and TRBJ1-3; D is perhaps TRBD1 (6 bases). CDR3 length: 15 amino acids. The germline V and J ends were trimmed by 3 bases and 4 bases, with 13 bases remaining between them. CDR1 MDHEN and CDR2 SYDVKM come from the germline V gene. The CDR3, as DNA: TGTGCCAGCAGTTTCCGGGCAGGGGCGGGAAACACCATATATTTT. Its translation is CASSFRAGAGNTIYF.

This chain links TRBV27 with TRBJ1-1; D call uncertain. The germline V and J ends were trimmed by 4 bases and 9 bases, with 15 bases remaining between them. Germline-derived CDR1 and CDR2 are MNHEY and SMNVEV (reference sequence). The length of the CDR3 is 13 residues. CDR3: CASSSLRLRQAFF. The CDR3 region has the DNA TGTGCCAGCAGTTCACTCCGCCTCAGGCAAGCTTTCTTT.

This clone was picked up one time. The J gene is TRBJ2-2, the V gene TRBV11-3, with D maybe TRBD2 (5 bases). Trimming left V 5 bases short and J 4 bases short, with 11 bases between. The CDR3 contains 14 residues. Germline CDR1 SGHNT, CDR2 YENEEA. The CDR3 DNA sequence: TGTGCCAGCAGCCCGGCAGGAGGCACCGGGGAGCTGTTTTTT. Protein: CASSPAGGTGELFF. The variable domain in full, completed from reference TRBV11-3 and TRBJ2-2, reads EAGVVQSPRYKIIEKKQPVAFWCNPISGHNTLYWYLQNLGQGPELLIRYENEEAVDDSQLPKDRFSAERLKGVDSTLKIQPAELGDSAVYLCASSPAGGTGELFFGEGSRLTVL.

The chain joins TRBV6-2 or TRBV6-3 to TRBJ1-2, with TRBD1 matching over 9 bases. With 2 bases clipped from V and 4 bases from J, the junction kept 5 bases outside the gene matches. Per germline, CDR1 MNHEY and CDR2 SVGEGT. This CDR3 is built from 15 residues. For the CDR3, the DNA is TGTGCCAGCAGTTACAGGGGACAGGGTCCCTATGGCTACACCTTC. Residues: CASSYRGQGPYGYTF.